Following are 26 T cell receptor beta chains from one sample sequenced in a study of early stage breast cancer tumors. Some clones are missing from TCRdb's copy, which holds only in-frame ones; the method was immunoSEQ multiplex PCR. The data show about 31,000 clones, with 70% to 75% seen just once and under 5.5% held by the top ten. Sequencing was done on a sample of blood. The receptors were gathered from a person aged 40 to 50 with breast cancer.

This clone has a handful of counts. The V and J genes are TRBV6-4 and TRBJ2-1; 8 bases are a match to TRBD1. The CDR3 loop spans 14 amino acids. The trim removed 5 bases at V and 8 bases at J, leaving 8 bases unmatched. Germline V gives CDR1 MRHNA, CDR2 SNTAGT. The CDR3 bases are TGTGCCAGCAGTCCCGCAGGGGGCGGGGATGAGCAGTTCTTC. Its protein product is CASSPAGGGDEQFF.

A few counts support this clone. V is TRBV5-8 and J is TRBJ2-5, with a possible D match to TRBD1 (6 bases). The CDR3 length is 14 residues. CDR1 SGHTS and CDR2 YDEGEE come from the germline V gene. Deletions cut 2 bases from V and 4 bases from J, with 12 bases between. Here the CDR3 reads CASSFFTGRETQYF. For the CDR3, the DNA is TGTGCCAGCAGCTTTTTCACAGGGCGAGAGACCCAGTACTTC.

This clone was observed a few times. This chain connects TRBV5-8 to TRBJ1-3; 9 bases map to TRBD1. The germline CDR1 and CDR2 sequences are SGHTS and YDEGEE. The length of the CDR3 is 16 residues. Trimming cost V 2 bases and J 4 bases; bases outside gene matches: 7. The chain's CDR3 is CASSFLQGARGNTIYF. CDR3 DNA sequence: TGTGCCAGCAGCTTTCTACAGGGGGCGAGAGGAAACACCATATATTTT. The whole variable domain, filled in from reference TRBV5-8 and TRBJ1-3, reads EAGVTQSPTHLIKTRGQQATLRCSPISGHTSVYWYQQALGLGLQFLLWYDEGEERNRGNFPPRFSGRQFPNYSSELNVNALELEDSALYLCASSFLQGARGNTIYFGEGSWLTVV.

This CDR3 is CASQEGRRTDTQYF. The CDR3 coding sequence is TGTGCCAGCCAGGAGGGCCGGCGCACAGATACGCAGTATTTT. The gene calls are TRBV11-2 and TRBJ2-3; D possibly corresponds to TRBD2 (6 bases). Germline V CDR1 and CDR2: SGHAT, FQNNGV. The CDR3 is made up of 14 amino acids. Trimming took off 8 bases at V and 1 base at J, with 13 bases between the two ends.

The V call is TRBV27, the J call TRBJ2-2; maybe TRBD2 (6 bases). CDR3 length: 13 amino acids. V lost 5 bases to trimming and J lost 14 bases, with 18 bases between them. Germline V CDR1 and CDR2: MNHEY, SMNVEV (reference sequence). The CDR3, as DNA: TGTGCCAGCAGTCCCGCTAGCGTTGATGGTCTGTTTTTT. This gives the protein CASSPASVDGLFF.

The chain couples TRBV5-1 to TRBJ1-1; D gene ambiguous. Germline values: CDR1 SGHRS, CDR2 YFSETQ. The CDR3 contains 14 residues. Trimming removed 4 bases from V and 3 bases from J, with 13 bases in between. The CDR3 loop is CASSIQTEDTEAFF. In DNA form, the CDR3 reads TGCGCCAGCAGCATACAGACGGAGGACACTGAAGCTTTCTTT.

The J gene is TRBJ2-3, the V gene TRBV5-1; 8 nucleotides match TRBD2. V lost 7 bases, J lost 3 bases, and 4 bases stayed unmatched. The V gene's germline CDR1 is SGHRS and CDR2 YFSETQ. The CDR3 has 13 amino acids. CDR3 in DNA: TGCGCCAGCGGAGCGGGAGTTACAGATACGCAGTATTTT. This translates into CASGAGVTDTQYF.

V and J are TRBV11-3 and TRBJ2-7; D not resolved. Germline lookup yields CDR1 SGHNT and CDR2 YENEEA. The ends were cut back, 5 bases at V and 0 bases at J, with 8 bases in the middle. CDR3 length: 13 amino acids. CDR3: CASSDRSSYEQYF. Here the CDR3 DNA reads TGTGCCAGCAGCGATAGGAGCTCCTACGAGCAGTACTTC.

The J gene is TRBJ1-2, the V gene TRBV27; weak D call: TRBD1 (5 bases). Germline lookup yields CDR1 MNHEY and CDR2 SMNVEV (reference sequence). This CDR3 has 15 residues. The ends were cut back, 0 bases at V and 4 bases at J, with 12 bases in the middle. CDR3 nucleotides: TGTGCCAGCAGTTTATCCAGGGTAGCCAGCTATGGCTACACCTTC. It encodes CASSLSRVASYGYTF.

The chain is built from TRBV19 and TRBJ2-7; 10 bases fit TRBD1. V lost 3 bases and J lost 6; bases outside the gene matches: 17. The CDR3 totals 18 residues. The germline V gene has CDR1 LNHDA and CDR2 SQIVND (reference sequence). The CDR3 sequence: CASSIFIRSGQGSSEQYF. The CDR3 DNA sequence: TGTGCCAGTAGTATTTTTATTAGGTCGGGACAGGGGTCGAGCGAGCAGTACTTC.

The rearrangement links TRBV14 to TRBJ2-1; TRBD1 aligns across 7 bases. CDR1 SGHDN and CDR2 FVKESK come from the germline V gene. Trimming at V came to 1 base and at J to 2 bases, leaving 5 bases not matched to a gene. The CDR3 is made up of 16 amino acids. The CDR3 region is CASSQVWTGPYNEQFF. The CDR3 nucleotides are TGTGCCAGCAGCCAAGTTTGGACAGGACCCTACAATGAGCAGTTCTTC.

The V gene is TRBV5-4, the J gene TRBJ2-1, with TRBD2 as a possible D gene (6 bases). The CDR3 contains 14 residues. V gave up 0 bases and J gave up 5 bases, with 9 bases separating them. In germline, CDR1 is SGHNT, CDR2 YYREEE (reference sequence). The CDR3 DNA reads TGTGCCAGCAGCTTGGAGACTAGAGACAATGAGCAGTTCTTC. It codes for CASSLETRDNEQFF. Full variable domain (missing parts from reference TRBV5-4 and TRBJ2-1): ETGVTQSPTHLIKTRGQQVTLRCSSQSGHNTVSWYQQALGQGPQFIFQYYREEENGRGNFPPRFSGLQFPNYSSELNVNALELDDSALYLCASSLETRDNEQFFGPGTRLTVL.

The chain is built from TRBV5-6 and TRBJ1-2, with TRBD1 identical over 7 bases. Germline V gene sequence: CDR1 SGHDT, CDR2 YYEEEE. CDR3 length equals 15 residues. The V and J ends lost 5 bases and 4 bases, in that order; junction bases with no gene match: 11. The CDR3 sequence: CASRSDQGVGYGYTF. In nucleotides, the CDR3 is TGTGCCAGCAGATCAGACCAGGGGGTAGGCTATGGCTACACCTTC.

The chain combines TRBV6-1 with TRBJ2-7; 7 nucleotides match TRBD1. There are 15 residues in the CDR3. The germline gives CDR1 MNHNS, CDR2 SASEGT. After removal of 1 base from V and 3 bases from J, the junction contained 6 bases not matched to a gene. Written as DNA, the CDR3 is TGTGCCAGCAGTGAAGAGGTGGGGGACAGCTACGAGCAGTACTTC. This translates into CASSEEVGDSYEQYF.

This chain joins TRBV5-1 and TRBJ2-1, with TRBD2 matching over 14 bases. The germline CDR1 and CDR2 sequences are SGHRS and YFSETQ. V lost 4 bases, J lost 0 bases, and 3 bases stayed unmatched. The CDR3 covers 17 residues. The CDR3 protein is CASSLGTSGSSYNEQFF. The CDR3 coding sequence is TGCGCCAGCAGCCTAGGGACTAGCGGGAGCTCCTACAATGAGCAGTTCTTC. The full variable domain, rest sourced from reference TRBV5-1 and TRBJ2-1, is KAGVTQTPRYLIKTRGQQVTLSCSPISGHRSVSWYQQTPGQGLQFLFEYFSETQRNKGNFPGRFSGRQFSNSRSEMNVSTLELGDSALYLCASSLGTSGSSYNEQFFGPGTRLTVL.

The rearrangement joins TRBV2 to TRBJ2-1, with a weak D call TRBD2 (6 bases). The germline V and J ends were trimmed by 5 bases and 8 bases, with 10 bases remaining between them. Germline V lookup: CDR1 SNHLY, CDR2 FYNNEI. CDR3 size: 12 residues. As DNA, the CDR3 is TGTGCCAGCAGTTTGACTAGATATGAGCAGTTCTTC. As protein: CASSLTRYEQFF.

The chain uses TRBV21-1 and TRBJ1-2; the table calls TRBD1, which could not be checked here. TRBV21-1 has pseudogene status. The CDR3 extends over 15 amino acids. The CDR3 region has the DNA TGTGCCAGCAGCAAAGCAGGCCTCCTGGGGCATGGCTACACCTTC. Translated, it gives CASSKAGLLGHGYTF.

This chain uses TRBV5-6 with TRBJ2-7; D remains ambiguous. The CDR3 has 15 residues. Per germline, CDR1 SGHDT and CDR2 YYEEEE. Trimming removed 2 bases at V and 0 bases at J, with 12 bases between. Written as DNA, the CDR3 is TGTGCCAGCAGCTTACTGTCAGCCACCTCCTACGAGCAGTACTTC. Residues: CASSLLSATSYEQYF.

This chain links TRBV28 with TRBJ1-2; D remains ambiguous. V gave up 2 bases and J gave up 3 bases, with 16 bases separating them. The germline V gene has CDR1 MDHEN and CDR2 SYDVKM. The CDR3 is 16 residues long. The CDR3 region is CASSLPRHSRDYGYTF. Here the CDR3 DNA reads TGTGCCAGCAGTTTACCCAGGCACTCGCGGGACTATGGCTACACCTTC.

V gene TRBV11-1 combines with J gene TRBJ2-1; 12 nucleotides line up with TRBD2. This CDR3 is 17 amino acids long. J gave up 6 bases and V 4 bases, and 10 bases lay outside the gene matches. Per the germline V gene, CDR1 is SGHAT and CDR2 is FQDESV (reference sequence). CDR3 nucleotides: TGTGCCAGCAGCTCCACGACTAGCGGGGGCGGTGGCAATGAGCAGTTCTTC. It is translated as CASSSTTSGGGGNEQFF. The full variable domain, rest sourced from reference TRBV11-1 and TRBJ2-1, is EAEVAQSPRYKITEKSQAVAFWCDPISGHATLYWYRQILGQGPELLVQFQDESVVDDSQLPKDRFSAERLKGVDSTLKIQPAELGDSAMYLCASSSTTSGGGGNEQFFGPGTRLTVL.

This chain uses TRBV18 with TRBJ1-2; 8 nucleotides line up with TRBD1. The germline gives CDR1 KGHSH, CDR2 LQKENI. The CDR3 runs to 15 residues. With V trimmed by 4 bases and J by 11 bases, 15 bases remained unmatched. Here the CDR3 reads CASSLRQGASMRYTF. The CDR3 coding sequence is TGTGCCAGCTCACTGAGGCAGGGGGCGTCTATGAGGTACACCTTC.

V and J are TRBV7-8 and TRBJ2-2; TRBD2 aligns across 7 bases. The CDR3 has 16 residues. The ends lost 2 bases at V and 0 bases at J; junction bases unmatched: 3. In germline, CDR1 is SGHVS, CDR2 FQNEAQ. In nucleotides, the CDR3 is TGTGCCAGCAGCTTAAGGAGCGGGACGAACACCGGGGAGCTGTTTTTT. Translating it yields CASSLRSGTNTGELFF.

This clone was counted a few times. This sequence joins TRBV2 and TRBJ2-1; the D gene is possibly TRBD2 (6 bases). Trimming removed 6 bases at V and 1 base at J, with 16 bases between. The CDR3 totals 16 residues. Germline CDR1 SNHLY, CDR2 FYNNEI. CDR3 loop: CASRGLGGISYNEQFF. CDR3 nucleotides: TGTGCCAGCAGAGGTCTTGGAGGGATATCCTACAATGAGCAGTTCTTC. Full variable domain (missing parts from reference TRBV2 and TRBJ2-1): EPEVTQTPSHQVTQMGQEVILRCVPISNHLYFYWYRQILGQKVEFLVSFYNNEISEKSEIFDDQFSVERPDGSNFTLKIRSTKLEDSAMYFCASRGLGGISYNEQFFGPGTRLTVL.

The chain carries TRBV7-2 and TRBJ2-7; possibly TRBD2 for D (5 bases). Per germline, CDR1 SGHTA and CDR2 FQGNSA. V lost 4 bases and J 4 bases, leaving 17 bases between the germline ends. The CDR3 has 15 amino acids. The DNA of the CDR3 is TGTGCCAGCAGCTCGAGCCATAGCCTAGCTTACGAGCAGTACTTC. It yields the protein CASSSSHSLAYEQYF.

The chain employs TRBV11-2 and TRBJ2-3; D remains unclear. V was trimmed by 1 base and J by 6 bases, leaving 8 bases between them. The CDR3 is 13 amino acids. Germline V gene sequence: CDR1 SGHAT, CDR2 FQNNGV. The CDR3 sequence: CASSLGGFDTQYF. CDR3 DNA sequence: TGTGCCAGCAGCTTAGGTGGCTTCGATACGCAGTATTTT.

The chain joins TRBV28 to TRBJ2-7; D unresolved. Trimming removed 10 bases from V and 9 bases from J, with 13 bases in between. CDR1 and CDR2 (germline): MDHEN, SYDVKM. The CDR3 is 10 amino acids. CDR3 protein: CATKDDGQYF. CDR3 nucleotide sequence: TGTGCCACCAAGGATGACGGGCAGTACTTC.